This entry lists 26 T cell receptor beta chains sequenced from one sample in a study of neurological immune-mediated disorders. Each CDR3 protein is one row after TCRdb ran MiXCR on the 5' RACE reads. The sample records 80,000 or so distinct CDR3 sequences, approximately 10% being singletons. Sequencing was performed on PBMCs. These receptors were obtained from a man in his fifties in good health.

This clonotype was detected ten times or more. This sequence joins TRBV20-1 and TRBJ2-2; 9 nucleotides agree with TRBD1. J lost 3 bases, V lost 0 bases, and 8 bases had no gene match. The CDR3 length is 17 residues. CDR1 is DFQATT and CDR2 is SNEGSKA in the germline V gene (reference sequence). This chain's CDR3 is CSARDPMTGGDTGELFF. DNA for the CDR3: TGCAGTGCTAGAGACCCCATGACAGGGGGAGACACCGGGGAGCTGTTTTTT.

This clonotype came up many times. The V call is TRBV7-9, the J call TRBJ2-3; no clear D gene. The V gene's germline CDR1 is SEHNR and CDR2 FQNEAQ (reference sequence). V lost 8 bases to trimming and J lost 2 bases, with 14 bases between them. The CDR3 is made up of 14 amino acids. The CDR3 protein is CASRSGLPTDTQYF. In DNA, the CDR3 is TGTGCCAGCCGCTCGGGTCTTCCCACAGATACGCAGTATTTT.

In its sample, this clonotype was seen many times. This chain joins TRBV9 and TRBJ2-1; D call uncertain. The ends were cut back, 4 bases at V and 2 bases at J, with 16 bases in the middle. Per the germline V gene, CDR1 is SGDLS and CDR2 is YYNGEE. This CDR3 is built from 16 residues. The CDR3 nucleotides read TGTGCCAGCAGCCTTAAGATCGATCTTACCTACAATGAGCAGTTCTTC. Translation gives CASSLKIDLTYNEQFF.

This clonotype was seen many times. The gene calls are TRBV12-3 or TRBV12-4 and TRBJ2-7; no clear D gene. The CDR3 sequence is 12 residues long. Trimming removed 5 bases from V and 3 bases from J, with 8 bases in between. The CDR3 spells CASSTESYEQYF. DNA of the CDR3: TGTGCCAGCAGTACCGAAAGCTACGAGCAGTACTTC.

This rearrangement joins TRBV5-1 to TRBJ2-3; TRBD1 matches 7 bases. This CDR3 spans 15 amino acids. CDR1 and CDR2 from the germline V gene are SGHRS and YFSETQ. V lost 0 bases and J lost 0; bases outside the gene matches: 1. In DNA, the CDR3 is TGCGCCAGCAGCTTGGGGGGACAGAGCACAGATACGCAGTATTTT. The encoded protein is CASSLGGQSTDTQYF.

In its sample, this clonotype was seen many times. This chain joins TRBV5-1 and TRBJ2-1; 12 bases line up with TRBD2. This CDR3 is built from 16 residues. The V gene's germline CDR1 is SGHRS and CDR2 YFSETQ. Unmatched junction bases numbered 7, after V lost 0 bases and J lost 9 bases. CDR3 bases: TGCGCCAGCAGCTTGGCCTTGCTAGCGGGAGGGTCTGAGCAGTTCTTC. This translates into CASSLALLAGGSEQFF.

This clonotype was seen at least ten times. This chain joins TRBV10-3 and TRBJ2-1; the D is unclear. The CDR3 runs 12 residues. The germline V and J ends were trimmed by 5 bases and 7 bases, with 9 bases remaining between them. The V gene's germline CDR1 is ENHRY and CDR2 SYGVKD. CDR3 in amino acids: CAISSSENEQFF. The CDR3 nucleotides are TGTGCCATCAGTTCATCGGAGAATGAGCAGTTCTTC.

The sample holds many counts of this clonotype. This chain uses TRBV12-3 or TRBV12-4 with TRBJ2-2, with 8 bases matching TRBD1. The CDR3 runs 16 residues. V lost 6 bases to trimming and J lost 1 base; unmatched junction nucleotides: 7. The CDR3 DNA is TGTGCCAGCAGACCCACCGGGACAGGGAACACCGGGGAGCTGTTTTTT. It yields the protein CASRPTGTGNTGELFF.

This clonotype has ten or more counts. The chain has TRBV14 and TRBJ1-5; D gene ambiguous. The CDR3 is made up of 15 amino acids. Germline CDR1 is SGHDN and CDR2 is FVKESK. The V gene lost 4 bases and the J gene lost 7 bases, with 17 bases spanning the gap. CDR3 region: CASSPSGVLRQPQHF. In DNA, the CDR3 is TGTGCCAGCAGCCCCTCCGGAGTTTTAAGGCAGCCCCAGCATTTT.

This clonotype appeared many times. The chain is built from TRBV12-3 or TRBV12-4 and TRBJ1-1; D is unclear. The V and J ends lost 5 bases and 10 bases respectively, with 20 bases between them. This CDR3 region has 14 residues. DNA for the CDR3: TGTGCCAGCAGTGCCCAGGCCCTAACATATGGAGCTTTCTTT. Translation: CASSAQALTYGAFF.

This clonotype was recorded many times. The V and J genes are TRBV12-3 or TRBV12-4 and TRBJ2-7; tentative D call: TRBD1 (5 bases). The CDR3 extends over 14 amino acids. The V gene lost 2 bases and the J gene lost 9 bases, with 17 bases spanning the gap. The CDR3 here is CASSLNRQGNLQYF. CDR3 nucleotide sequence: TGTGCCAGCAGTTTAAATCGTCAGGGAAATCTGCAGTACTTC.

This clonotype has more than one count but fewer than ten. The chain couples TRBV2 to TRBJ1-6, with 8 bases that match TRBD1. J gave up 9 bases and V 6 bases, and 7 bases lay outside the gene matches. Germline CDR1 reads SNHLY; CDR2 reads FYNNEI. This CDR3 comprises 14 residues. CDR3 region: CASSWQGAGSPLHF. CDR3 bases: TGTGCCAGCAGCTGGCAGGGGGCCGGTTCACCCCTCCACTTT.

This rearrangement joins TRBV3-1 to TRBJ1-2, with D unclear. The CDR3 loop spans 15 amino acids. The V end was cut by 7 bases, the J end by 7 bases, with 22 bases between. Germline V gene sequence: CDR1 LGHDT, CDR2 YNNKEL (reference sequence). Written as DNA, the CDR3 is TGTGCCAGCAACCATCGGCAAAGGGCGAGGTCTGGCTACACCTTC. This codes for CASNHRQRARSGYTF.

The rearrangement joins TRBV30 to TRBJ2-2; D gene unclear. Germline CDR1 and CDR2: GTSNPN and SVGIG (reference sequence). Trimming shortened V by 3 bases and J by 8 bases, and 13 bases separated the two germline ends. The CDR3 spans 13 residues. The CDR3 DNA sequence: TGTGCCTGGAGGGTTAAGGGAACAGGGGAGCTGTTTTTT. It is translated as CAWRVKGTGELFF.

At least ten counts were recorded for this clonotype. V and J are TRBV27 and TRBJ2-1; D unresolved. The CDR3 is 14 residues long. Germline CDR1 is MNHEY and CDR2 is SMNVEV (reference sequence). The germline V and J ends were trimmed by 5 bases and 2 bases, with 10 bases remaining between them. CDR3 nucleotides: TGTGCCAGCAGTCCCCTGCCAGCCTACAATGAGCAGTTCTTC. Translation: CASSPLPAYNEQFF.

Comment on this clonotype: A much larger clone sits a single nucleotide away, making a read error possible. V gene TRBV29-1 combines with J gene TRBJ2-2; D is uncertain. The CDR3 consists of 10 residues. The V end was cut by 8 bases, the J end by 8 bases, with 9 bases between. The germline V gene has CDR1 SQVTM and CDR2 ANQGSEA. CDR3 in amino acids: CSFGAGELFF. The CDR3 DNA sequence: TGCAGCTTTGGTGCGGGGGAGCTGTTTTTT.

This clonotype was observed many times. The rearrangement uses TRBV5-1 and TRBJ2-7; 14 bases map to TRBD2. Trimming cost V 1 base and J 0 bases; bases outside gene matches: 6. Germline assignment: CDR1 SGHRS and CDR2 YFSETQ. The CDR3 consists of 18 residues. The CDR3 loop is CASSLRLAGGPTSYEQYF. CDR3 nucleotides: TGCGCCAGCAGCTTGAGACTAGCGGGAGGGCCCACCTCCTACGAGCAGTACTTC.

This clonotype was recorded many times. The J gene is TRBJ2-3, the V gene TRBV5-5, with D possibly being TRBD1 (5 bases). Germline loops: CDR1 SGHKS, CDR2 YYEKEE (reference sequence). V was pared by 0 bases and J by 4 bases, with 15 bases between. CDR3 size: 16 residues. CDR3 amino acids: CASSLGGFPNPDTQYF. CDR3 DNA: TGTGCCAGCAGCTTGGGGGGCTTCCCAAACCCAGATACGCAGTATTTT.

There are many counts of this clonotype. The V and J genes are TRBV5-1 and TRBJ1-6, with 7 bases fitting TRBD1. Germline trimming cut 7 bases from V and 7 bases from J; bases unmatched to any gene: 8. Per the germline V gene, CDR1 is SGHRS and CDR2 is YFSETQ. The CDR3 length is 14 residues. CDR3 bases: TGCGCCAGCGCCCCCGACAGGGCGAATTCACCCCTCCACTTT. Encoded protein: CASAPDRANSPLHF.

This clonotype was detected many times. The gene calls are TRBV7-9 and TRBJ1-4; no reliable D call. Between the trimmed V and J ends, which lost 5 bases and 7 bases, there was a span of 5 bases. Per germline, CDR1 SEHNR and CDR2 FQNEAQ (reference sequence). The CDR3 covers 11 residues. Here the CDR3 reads CASSDSEKLFF. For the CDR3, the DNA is TGTGCCAGCAGCGACTCTGAAAAACTGTTTTTT.

The CDR3 DNA reads as TGTGCCAGTAGTATTGTTGGGGGTGAGCAGTTCTTC. Protein product: CASSIVGGEQFF. The chain combines TRBV19 with TRBJ2-1; either TRBD1 or TRBD2 may fit D (5 bases each). V shed 3 bases and J shed 9 bases, with 9 bases lying between them. Looked up from germline, CDR1 is LNHDA and CDR2 is SQIVND (reference sequence). CDR3 length: 12 amino acids.

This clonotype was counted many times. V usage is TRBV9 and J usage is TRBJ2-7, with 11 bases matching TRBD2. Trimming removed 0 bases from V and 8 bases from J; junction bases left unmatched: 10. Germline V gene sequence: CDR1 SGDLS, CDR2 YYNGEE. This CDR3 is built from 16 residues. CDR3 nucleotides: TGTGCCAGCAGCGTAGGGGCCACTAGCGGGAGTTCAAAGCAGTACTTC. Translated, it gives CASSVGATSGSSKQYF.

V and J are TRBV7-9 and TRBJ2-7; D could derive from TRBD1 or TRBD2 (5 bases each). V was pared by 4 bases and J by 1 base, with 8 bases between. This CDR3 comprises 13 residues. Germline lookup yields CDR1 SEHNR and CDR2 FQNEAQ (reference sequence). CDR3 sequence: CASSSGASYEQYF. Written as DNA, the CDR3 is TGTGCCAGCAGCTCCGGGGCGTCCTACGAGCAGTACTTC.

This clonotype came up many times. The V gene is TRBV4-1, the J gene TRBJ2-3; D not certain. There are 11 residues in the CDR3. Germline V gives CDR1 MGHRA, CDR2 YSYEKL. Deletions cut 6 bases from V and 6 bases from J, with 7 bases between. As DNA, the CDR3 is TGCGCCAGCAGTCCCGGGGATACGCAGTATTTT. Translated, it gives CASSPGDTQYF.

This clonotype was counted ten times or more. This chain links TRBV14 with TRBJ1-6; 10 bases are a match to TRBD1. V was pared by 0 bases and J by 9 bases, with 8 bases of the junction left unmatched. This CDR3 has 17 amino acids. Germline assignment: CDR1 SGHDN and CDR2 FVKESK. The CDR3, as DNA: TGTGCCAGCAGCCAAGATCCGGGACAGGGGTTTGGTTCACCCCTCCACTTT. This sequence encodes CASSQDPGQGFGSPLHF.

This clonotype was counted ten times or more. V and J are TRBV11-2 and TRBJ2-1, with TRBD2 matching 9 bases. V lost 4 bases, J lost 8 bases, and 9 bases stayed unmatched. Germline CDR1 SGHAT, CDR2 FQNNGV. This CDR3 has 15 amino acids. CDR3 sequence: CASSSRRLAVYEQFF. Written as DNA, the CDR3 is TGTGCCAGCAGCTCGAGGAGACTAGCGGTATATGAGCAGTTCTTC.